These T cell receptor beta chains were read from a single sample in a study of cytomegalovirus exposure and HLA in healthy donors. Measured with immunoSEQ multiplex PCR; TCRdb has only the in-frame clones, and not every one. The data show roughly 140,000 clones, approximately 80% seen once. Sample: PBMCs. The receptors shown here come from a woman aged 18 to 35 in good health and CMV-seropositive. CDR3s include the opening cysteine and the closing phenylalanine or tryptophan. A D gene is named only where the DNA matches it firmly. The listing skips clone size in some rows; elsewhere it reads once, few, many or a size class.

v_call	d_call	clone_size	j_call	cdr3_nt	cdr3_aa
TRBV11-2	.	.	TRBJ1-2	TGTGCCAGCAGCTTAGTACGGGGGAACTATGGCTACACCTTC	CASSLVRGNYGYTF
TRBV2	.	.	TRBJ2-2	TGTGCCAGCCAGTCGGTAATGAGGGCCGGGGAGCTGTTTTTT	CASQSVMRAGELFF
TRBV5-1	.	.	TRBJ2-7	TGCGCCAGCAGGGTCGAGAGAACCTACGAGCAGTACTTC	CASRVERTYEQYF
TRBV5-1	.	.	TRBJ2-1	TGCGCCAGCAGCTTGCCACGACAGAACAATGAGCAGTTCTTC	CASSLPRQNNEQFF
TRBV19	TRBD1	.	TRBJ1-1	TGTGCCAGTAGTATATTCGGGACAGCCACTGAAGCTTTCTTT	CASSIFGTATEAFF
TRBV27	.	.	TRBJ2-2	TGTGCCAGCAGTTTAGGTAGCACCGGGGAGCTGTTTTTT	CASSLGSTGELFF
TRBV5-1	TRBD1	.	TRBJ1-1	TGCGCCAGCAGCTTGGGACAGGGGGCGTCGGTAACTGAAGCTTTCTTT	CASSLGQGASVTEAFF
TRBV11-1	.	.	TRBJ2-5	TGTGCCAGCAGCTTGAGGCGGCAAGAGACCCAGTACTTC	CASSLRRQETQYF
TRBV15	.	.	TRBJ2-7	TGTGCCACCAGCAGAGAGGAGGGATCCCACGAGCAGTACTTC	CATSREEGSHEQYF
TRBV6-6	TRBD2	.	TRBJ2-3	TGTGCCAGCAGTCCTCGGGCTAGCGGGGGCACAGATACGCAGTATTTT	CASSPRASGGTDTQYF
TRBV2	.	.	TRBJ2-7	TGTGCCAGCAGGGCCCCGCTGAGGACCTACGAGCAGTACTTC	CASRAPLRTYEQYF
TRBV19	TRBD1	.	TRBJ1-1	TGTGCCAGTAGTGGACAGGGACGAAGCACTGAAGCTTTCTTT	CASSGQGRSTEAFF
TRBV6-1	.	few	TRBJ1-2	TGTGCCAGCAGGGACACCGGGACATCTTATGGCTACACCTTC	CASRDTGTSYGYTF
TRBV25-1	.	.	TRBJ1-6	TGTGCCAGCGATCCGGGGTATAATTCACCCCTCCACTTT	CASDPGYNSPLHF
TRBV5-1	TRBD1	.	TRBJ2-7	TGCGCCAGCAGCTCACCCCCGGGACAGGGGGCGCCGGATGAGCAGTACTTC	CASSSPPGQGAPDEQYF
TRBV6-6	.	few	TRBJ2-7	TGTGCCAGCAGTTACGTAGGGGGGGGGCTCGACGAGCAGTACTTC	CASSYVGGGLDEQYF
TRBV29-1	TRBD1	.	TRBJ1-1	TGCAGCGTGCTGGGACAGATCATGAACACTGAAGCTTTCTTT	CSVLGQIMNTEAFF
TRBV5-6	.	.	TRBJ1-1	TGTGCCAGCAGCTTTGGCCCGGCAGGTCCGAACACTGAAGCTTTCTTT	CASSFGPAGPNTEAFF
TRBV10-3	TRBD1	.	TRBJ2-7	TGTGCCGTCGAGGACAGGGACTCCTACGAGCAGTACTTC	CAVEDRDSYEQYF
TRBV19	.	.	TRBJ1-1	TGTGCCAGTAGTAGACCGGGAATGCAAAACACTGAAGCTTTCTTT	CASSRPGMQNTEAFF
TRBV6-6	.	few	TRBJ1-6	TGTGCCAGCACCCAGATAGGGGCGATGGATTCACCCCTCCACTTT	CASTQIGAMDSPLHF
TRBV29-1	.	.	TRBJ1-1	TGCAGCGTTGAAAGTGCGGATTTCTTT	CSVESADFF
TRBV6-6	.	.	TRBJ1-5	TGTGCCAGCAGAGGACTGCTCAATCAGCCCCAGCATTTT	CASRGLLNQPQHF
TRBV4-1	TRBD2	once	TRBJ2-7	TGCGCCAGCAGCCAAGTAGTGGGTAGCGGGGGGTACTCCTACGAGCAGTACTTC	CASSQVVGSGGYSYEQYF
TRBV19	TRBD1	.	TRBJ2-5	TGTGCCAGTAGTATTGACAGGGGACCCCAAGAGACCCAGTACTTC	CASSIDRGPQETQYF
TRBV19	TRBD2	.	TRBJ2-1	TGTGCCAGTGTACCGGGACTAGGGCCGGGCAATGAGCAGTTCTTC	CASVPGLGPGNEQFF
TRBV27	TRBD1	.	TRBJ2-7	TGTGCCAGCAGTTTAACGGCAGGACAGGTTACCTACGAGCAGTACTTC	CASSLTAGQVTYEQYF
TRBV5-4	.	.	TRBJ1-1	TGTGCCAGCAGCTTGGAGGGCAGGAGGGCTGAAGCTTTCTTT	CASSLEGRRAEAFF
TRBV7-9	TRBD1	.	TRBJ2-5	TGTGCCAGCAGCTTAGGCAGGGGGCGGCAAGAGACCCAGTACTTC	CASSLGRGRQETQYF
TRBV6-1	.	.	TRBJ1-1	TGTGCCAGCAGTGAAGCATCGTGGTTTCGCGACATGAACACTGAAGCTTTCTTT	CASSEASWFRDMNTEAFF
TRBV5-1	TRBD2	once	TRBJ2-3	TGCGCCAGCAGCTTGGCCGCTAGCGGGTTTGCAGATACGCAGTATTTT	CASSLAASGFADTQYF
TRBV5-1	.	once	TRBJ1-1	TGCGCCAGCAGCTTGGTCGGACGGGGGGACACTGAAGCTTTCTTT	CASSLVGRGDTEAFF
TRBV5-4	TRBD1	.	TRBJ2-2	TGTGCCAGCAGCATCTGGACAGGGAAAAACACCGGGGAGCTGTTTTTT	CASSIWTGKNTGELFF
TRBV5-1	TRBD2	.	TRBJ2-3	TGCGCCAGCAGCTTGGATGCGGGGGGCCCAGATACGCAGTATTTT	CASSLDAGGPDTQYF
TRBV7-5	.	few	TRBJ1-1	TGTGTCAGAAGCTTAGGGCGGGACAGGGACGGATTGAACACTGAAGCTTTCTTT	CVRSLGRDRDGLNTEAFF
TRBV5-1	TRBD1	.	TRBJ2-2	TGCGCCAGCAGCTTGGGGACAGGGGTAGTCACCGGGGAGCTGTTTTTT	CASSLGTGVVTGELFF
TRBV5-6	.	.	TRBJ1-4	TGTGCCAGCAGCTTACAGGGAAAGGATGAAAAACTGTTTTTT	CASSLQGKDEKLFF
TRBV5-6	TRBD2	.	TRBJ2-3	TGTGCCAGCAGCTTGGAGGGCAGTAGCGGGGGGGCAGATACGCAGTATTTT	CASSLEGSSGGADTQYF
TRBV11-2	.	once	TRBJ1-1	TGTGCCAGCAGCACAAGGACGGGGGGCACTGAAGCTTTCTTT	CASSTRTGGTEAFF
TRBV5-1	TRBD2	.	TRBJ2-5	TGCGCCAGCAGCTTTGAAGCGGGGCGCCAAGAGACCCAGTACTTC	CASSFEAGRQETQYF
TRBV2	.	.	TRBJ2-1	TGTGCCAGCAGTCGTGGGCCCTCGGCGAACCCCCAGCAGTTCTTC	CASSRGPSANPQQFF
TRBV5-1	.	.	TRBJ1-2	TGCGCCAGCAGCACGCTCACAGGGAGGGATGGCTACACCTTC	CASSTLTGRDGYTF
TRBV15	.	.	TRBJ1-5	TGTGCCACCAGCGGCAGAACAGGGTTCAGGGGTCAGCCCCAGCATTTT	CATSGRTGFRGQPQHF
TRBV2	.	.	TRBJ1-1	TGTGCCAGCAGTTTGCGGGCAGAGAACACTGAAGCTTTCTTT	CASSLRAENTEAFF
TRBV29-1	.	.	TRBJ2-7	TGCAGCGCCAAAAACTCCTACGAGCAGTACTTC	CSAKNSYEQYF
TRBV5-4	TRBD1	.	TRBJ1-1	TGTGCCAGCAGCTCGGGACAGGGAACCTCGAACACTGAAGCTTTCTTT	CASSSGQGTSNTEAFF
TRBV30	.	.	TRBJ2-5	TGTGCCTGGAGTCCCGGCGGGCCCGGCAGGGGCCCCCAAGAGACCCAGTACTTC	CAWSPGGPGRGPQETQYF
TRBV7-9	.	few	TRBJ1-4	TGTGCCAGCAGCTACCGGGGGGGTATCGATGAAAAACTGTTTTTT	CASSYRGGIDEKLFF